A single sample is the source of the 8 T cell receptor beta chains below, sequenced in a study of blood T cells in healthy people across ages. Sample-barcoded 5' priming and a J-beta primer mix drove a second PCR of 7 to 11 cycles. TCRdb reanalysed the 5' RACE reads using MiXCR and keeps one entry per CDR3 protein. The table records about 1.6 million distinct CDR3 sequences, about 32% of them present only once. The sequencing sample was made of blood. The receptors derive from a woman in her twenties or thirties in good health.

The chain joins TRBV4-1 to TRBJ2-7; 9 nucleotides match TRBD2. This CDR3 region has 15 residues. The germline V gene has CDR1 MGHRA and CDR2 YSYEKL. V shed 3 bases and J 4 bases; nucleotides not matched to a gene: 7. CDR3 in amino acids: CASSQASGGWYEQYF. The DNA for the CDR3 is TGCGCCAGCAGCCAGGCGAGCGGGGGGTGGTACGAGCAGTACTTC.

The chain joins TRBV18 to TRBJ2-7, with 7 bases aligning to TRBD1. Germline CDR1 reads KGHSH; CDR2 reads LQKENI. Unmatched junction bases numbered 5, after V lost 6 bases and J lost 3 bases. The CDR3 contains 13 residues. The CDR3 is CASSKTGLYEQYF. The DNA of the CDR3 is TGTGCCAGCTCGAAGACAGGGCTCTACGAGCAGTACTTC.

In its sample, this clonotype was seen a few times. The chain combines TRBV9 with TRBJ1-6; no definite D call. V dropped 0 bases and J dropped 0 bases, with 7 bases sitting between them. The CDR3 runs 16 residues. The germline CDR1 and CDR2 sequences are SGDLS and YYNGEE. The DNA for the CDR3 is TGTGCCAGCAGCGTAGATGTGAACTCCTATAATTCACCCCTCCACTTT. Its protein is CASSVDVNSYNSPLHF. Variable domain in full (rest from reference TRBV9 and TRBJ1-6): DSGVTQTPKHLITATGQRVTLRCSPRSGDLSVYWYQQSLDQGLQFLIQYYNGEERAKGNILERFSAQQFPDLHSELNLSSLELGDSALYFCASSVDVNSYNSPLHFGNGTRLTVT.

The V and J genes are TRBV6-5 and TRBJ1-1; 8 positions agree with TRBD1. Trimming at V came to 2 bases and at J to 4 bases, leaving 15 bases not matched to a gene. The CDR3 totals 18 residues. Germline V CDR1 and CDR2: MNHEY, SVGAGI. The CDR3 protein is CASSYGIQGARSGTEAFF. CDR3 in DNA: TGTGCCAGCAGTTACGGGATCCAGGGGGCGCGATCAGGCACTGAAGCTTTCTTT.

This chain links TRBV7-9 with TRBJ1-1; D is uncertain. V was shortened by 4 bases and J by 1 base, with 7 bases between the two germline ends. Germline V gene sequence: CDR1 SEHNR, CDR2 FQNEAQ (reference sequence). This CDR3 has 13 amino acids. The CDR3 here is CASSYYQNTEAFF. The CDR3, as DNA: TGTGCCAGCAGCTACTATCAGAACACTGAAGCTTTCTTT.

About this clonotype itself: One end of the junction varies from germline; a read error may be responsible. The rearrangement uses TRBV19 and TRBJ2-7; a possible D gene is TRBD1 (5 bases). Germline CDR1 reads LNHDA; CDR2 reads SQIVND (reference sequence). There are 14 residues in the CDR3. The CDR3 protein is CASNIDSRGYEQYF. DNA of the CDR3: TGTGCCAGTAATATAGACTCTAGGGGCTACGAGCAGTACTTC.

As concerns this clonotype: This clone may be a read error of a much larger clone one base away. The J gene is TRBJ2-7, the V gene TRBV13; D gene uncertain. Germline values: CDR1 PRHDT, CDR2 FYEKMQ (reference sequence). This CDR3 region has 13 residues. In DNA, the CDR3 is TGTGCCGGCAGCTTTGACCGGGCCCACGAGCAGTACTTC. Encoded protein: CAGSFDRAHEQYF.

A word on this clonotype: Since the CDR3 does not end with the conserved phenylalanine or tryptophan, this likely comes from a read error. The chain is built from TRBV20-1 and TRBJ2-7, with D perhaps being TRBD1 or TRBD2 (6 bases each). This CDR3 comprises 15 residues. V was clipped by 3 bases and J by 4 bases, with 19 bases between them. Germline-derived CDR1 and CDR2 are DFQATT and SNEGSKA (reference sequence). The CDR3 coding sequence is TGCAGTGCTAGGGGGGCGGGGTTAACACGATACGAGCAGTACTTA. Protein product: CSARGAGLTRYEQYL.